These 20 T cell receptor beta chains share one sample of origin, sequenced in a study of T cell responses to AZD1222 COVID-19 vaccine (dated by TCRdb to about 2021). The library was generated by the immunoSEQ multiplex PCR assay. TCRdb retrieved this table from immuneACCESS and kept in-frame rearrangements only. Not all clones are present; in checked studies, unresolved V genes account for under half, and no reason is known for the remainder. A total of some 110,000 clones appear in this sample, roughly 90% of them only once. The ten most abundant clones make up roughly 3.9% of the sample. The time point tag for this specimen amounts to: baseline before first vaccination. This specimen consisted of peripheral blood, obtained on day 0 of AZD1222 vaccination. These receptor sequences come from an adult in good health.

V and J are TRBV6-5 and TRBJ1-2, with unresolved D. CDR3 length equals 12 residues. Germline assignment: CDR1 MNHEY and CDR2 SVGAGI. The V and J ends lost 8 bases and 4 bases respectively, with 11 bases between them. The CDR3 DNA reads TGTGCCAGCGGCACACGGGGCTATGGCTACACCTTC. As protein: CASGTRGYGYTF.

Note on this clone: At one of its ends the junction is not consistent with the germline gene, which may arise from a read error. The V and J genes are TRBV28 and TRBJ2-7; possible D gene TRBD2, 5 bases. The CDR3 covers 12 residues. Looked up from germline, CDR1 is MDHEN and CDR2 is SYDVKM. The CDR3, as DNA: TGTGCCAGCAGTTTTTCTCCACGGCGGGTGGTCTTC. Protein sequence: CASSFSPRRVVF. The full variable domain, in which reference TRBV28 and TRBJ2-7 provide the parts outside the CDR3, is DVKVTQSSRYLVKRTGEKVFLECVQDMDHENMFWYRQDPGLGLRLIYFSYDVKMKEKGDIPEGYSVSREKKERFSLILESASTNQTSMYLCASSFSPRRVVFGPGTRLTVT.

This sequence joins TRBV19 and TRBJ1-1; perhaps TRBD1 as D (5 bases). CDR1 and CDR2 from the germline V gene are LNHDA and SQIVND (reference sequence). V gave up 3 bases and J gave up 0 bases, with 11 bases separating them. The CDR3 extends over 15 amino acids. The CDR3: CASSILGLVNTEAFF. The CDR3 nucleotides are TGTGCCAGTAGTATTCTGGGGCTTGTGAACACTGAAGCTTTCTTT.

The rearrangement uses TRBV6-5 and TRBJ1-2, with D unclear. This CDR3 is built from 11 residues. V shed 6 bases and J shed 8 bases, with 10 bases lying between them. Per the germline V gene, CDR1 is MNHEY and CDR2 is SVGAGI. This CDR3 is CASSYRSGYTF. The CDR3, as DNA: TGTGCCAGCAGCTACAGATCCGGCTACACCTTC.

DNA for the CDR3: TGTGCCAGCAGCCAAGATGTGGGGGGCGGTACGCAGTATTTT. Translating it yields CASSQDVGGGTQYF. The chain employs TRBV3-1 (or the pseudogene TRBV3-2) and TRBJ2-3; D may match TRBD1 or TRBD2 (6 bases each). The CDR3 runs to 14 residues. Germline V lookup: CDR1 LGHDT, CDR2 YNNKEL (reference sequence). V lost 0 bases, J lost 8 bases, and 12 bases lay in between.

This chain uses TRBV7-9 with TRBJ2-7; 14 nucleotides line up with TRBD2. CDR1 and CDR2 from the germline V gene are SEHNR and FQNEAQ (reference sequence). This CDR3 spans 18 amino acids. The V gene end was trimmed by 6 bases and the J gene end by 4 bases; junction bases not matched to a gene: 14. The CDR3 here is CASSRQPGLAGVRYEQYF. For the CDR3, the DNA is TGTGCCAGCAGTCGCCAACCGGGACTAGCGGGAGTAAGGTACGAGCAGTACTTC.

V and J are TRBV7-8 and TRBJ1-1; D not certain. This CDR3 comprises 18 residues. Trimming cost V 4 bases and J 1 base, with 22 bases left between them. CDR1 is SGHVS and CDR2 is FQNEAQ in the germline V gene. CDR3 loop: CASSSTRDPLKRNTEAFF. CDR3 in DNA: TGTGCCAGCAGCTCGACACGTGACCCCCTCAAGAGGAACACTGAAGCTTTCTTT.

The chain carries TRBV2 and TRBJ2-7; no reliable D call. Trimming took off 4 bases at V and 0 bases at J, with 4 bases between the two ends. The germline V gene has CDR1 SNHLY and CDR2 FYNNEI. The CDR3 has 12 residues. The CDR3 loop is CASSASSYEQYF. The CDR3 DNA reads TGTGCCAGCAGTGCAAGCTCCTACGAGCAGTACTTC.

The chain recombines TRBV9 with TRBJ2-3; no clear D. Germline loops: CDR1 SGDLS, CDR2 YYNGEE. V was pared by 0 bases and J by 5 bases, with 4 bases between. This CDR3 spans 12 amino acids. The CDR3 here is CASSVGRDTQYF. DNA for the CDR3: TGTGCCAGCAGCGTAGGAAGAGATACGCAGTATTTT. Complete variable domain (other parts from reference TRBV9 and TRBJ2-3): DSGVTQTPKHLITATGQRVTLRCSPRSGDLSVYWYQQSLDQGLQFLIQYYNGEERAKGNILERFSAQQFPDLHSELNLSSLELGDSALYFCASSVGRDTQYFGPGTRLTVL.

The chain uses TRBV3-1 (or the pseudogene TRBV3-2) and TRBJ2-1; a possible D gene is TRBD2 (5 bases). Deletions cut 1 base from V and 9 bases from J, with 16 bases between. The CDR3 runs 15 residues. The V gene's germline CDR1 is LGHDT and CDR2 YNNKEL (reference sequence). DNA of the CDR3: TGTGCCAGCAGCCAAGGGAGGATAGCGTTAGCTGAGCAGTTCTTC. Translating gives CASSQGRIALAEQFF.

The CDR3 sequence is CASSLQGGDTQYF. The CDR3 DNA is TGTGCCAGCAGTCTTCAGGGAGGCGATACGCAGTATTTT. The rearrangement links TRBV27 to TRBJ2-3, with D maybe TRBD2 (6 bases). CDR1 is MNHEY, CDR2 SMNVEV, per germline (reference sequence). The CDR3 covers 13 residues. Between the trimmed V and J ends, which lost 5 bases and 6 bases, there was a span of 12 bases.

The gene calls are TRBV11-2 and TRBJ2-1; tentative D call: TRBD2 (6 bases). V was clipped by 5 bases and J by 4 bases, with 24 bases between them. Germline lookup yields CDR1 SGHAT and CDR2 FQNNGV. There are 18 residues in the CDR3. This CDR3 reads CASSSGYSSLARYNEQFF. Written as DNA, the CDR3 is TGTGCCAGCAGCAGCGGGTATTCCAGCCTAGCACGGTACAATGAGCAGTTCTTC.

This rearrangement joins TRBV12-5 to TRBJ2-5; D perhaps matches TRBD1 (6 bases). Trimming took 6 bases from V and 0 from J, leaving 14 bases between them. Per the germline V gene, CDR1 is LGHNT and CDR2 is FRNRAP. The CDR3 covers 15 residues. The DNA for the CDR3 is TGTGCTAGTGGCCTAGGGACATCGTACCAAGAGACCCAGTACTTC. Its translation is CASGLGTSYQETQYF.

This rearrangement joins TRBV9 to TRBJ1-4; D is uncertain. Germline CDR1 and CDR2: SGDLS and YYNGEE. CDR3 length: 16 amino acids. V dropped 0 bases and J dropped 6 bases, with 15 bases sitting between them. The CDR3 protein is CASSVGHPQRDEKLFF. The CDR3 bases are TGTGCCAGCAGCGTAGGCCACCCTCAGAGGGATGAAAAACTGTTTTTT.

J is TRBJ1-6 and V is TRBV3-1 (or the pseudogene TRBV3-2); 9 bases agree with TRBD1. The germline V gene has CDR1 LGHDT and CDR2 YNNKEL (reference sequence). V lost 3 bases to trimming and J lost 9 bases; unmatched junction nucleotides: 6. This CDR3 is built from 15 residues. Here the CDR3 DNA reads TGTGCCAGCAGCCACGGACAGGGGAGGCTTTCACCCCTCCACTTT. The encoded protein is CASSHGQGRLSPLHF.

The chain links TRBV27 to TRBJ1-1; no definite D call. The CDR3 runs to 16 residues. Germline lookup yields CDR1 MNHEY and CDR2 SMNVEV (reference sequence). The V end lost 0 bases, the J end lost 0 bases, and 11 bases lay between the germline ends. CDR3 loop: CASSLSNSIMNTEAFF. The CDR3 DNA reads TGTGCCAGCAGTTTATCAAACAGCATCATGAACACTGAAGCTTTCTTT.

The J gene is TRBJ1-5, the V gene TRBV5-6; 7 nucleotides line up with TRBD1. The junction had 3 bases not matched to a gene; V was cut back by 4 bases and J by 5 bases. The CDR3 spans 13 residues. CDR1 and CDR2 from the germline V gene are SGHDT and YYEEEE. The CDR3 is CASSGGTDQPQHF. CDR3 sequence (DNA): TGTGCCAGCAGCGGGGGGACAGATCAGCCCCAGCATTTT. Looking up the rest from reference TRBV5-6 and TRBJ1-5 gives the full variable domain: DAGVTQSPTHLIKTRGQQVTLRCSPKSGHDTVSWYQQALGQGPQFIFQYYEEEERQRGNFPDRFSGHQFPNYSSELNVNALLLGDSALYLCASSGGTDQPQHFGDGTRLSIL.

The chain combines TRBV28 with TRBJ2-2; 7 nucleotides match TRBD1. This CDR3 region has 14 residues. Germline lookup yields CDR1 MDHEN and CDR2 SYDVKM. V lost 6 bases and J lost 4; bases outside the gene matches: 5. The CDR3 sequence is CASRPTGVTGELFF. The CDR3 bases are TGTGCCAGCAGGCCCACAGGGGTCACCGGGGAGCTGTTTTTT.

The V and J genes are TRBV10-1 and TRBJ1-1; possibly TRBD1 for D (6 bases). Trimming left V 5 bases short and J 5 bases short, with 15 bases between. This CDR3 comprises 14 residues. Germline V gene lookup returns CDR1 WNHNN and CDR2 SYGVQD (reference sequence). The CDR3 protein is CASSREAGETEAFF. The CDR3 DNA reads as TGCGCCAGCAGTAGGGAGGCAGGGGAGACTGAAGCTTTCTTT.

This clone was counted only a few times. The chain has TRBV19 and TRBJ1-5; 7 bases are shared with TRBD1. The CDR3 has 16 residues. From germline, CDR1 is LNHDA and CDR2 SQIVND (reference sequence). The V gene end was trimmed by 5 bases and the J gene end by 5 bases; junction bases not matched to a gene: 12. Written as DNA, the CDR3 is TGTGCCAGTAGTTCCAGCGGGACAGCCTTCGATCAGCCCCAGCATTTT. It translates to CASSSSGTAFDQPQHF.